The 32 T cell receptor beta chains below all came from one sample that was sequenced in a study of blood T cell repertoires in COVID-19. Clones were read by immunoSEQ multiplex PCR, and TCRdb kept only the in-frame ones, dropping some. The sample has roughly 80,000 clones, around 81% seen once; the top ten hold roughly 9%. Sequenced input: peripheral blood. These receptors all stem from a human donor in a cohort sampled during active COVID-19.

The chain couples TRBV4-2 to TRBJ2-3, with D tentatively TRBD1 (5 bases). With 3 bases removed from V and 4 bases from J, the gap between germline ends came to 14 bases. The germline V gene encodes CDR1 LGHNA and CDR2 YNFKEQ. This CDR3 has 15 amino acids. CDR3 loop: CASSQIRQGPDTQYF. CDR3 coding DNA: TGTGCCAGCAGCCAGATCCGGCAGGGCCCAGATACGCAGTATTTT.

V is TRBV9 and J is TRBJ1-1; TRBD1 aligns across 7 bases. With 4 bases clipped from V and 1 base from J, the junction kept 4 bases outside the gene matches. CDR1 is SGDLS and CDR2 is YYNGEE in the germline V gene. The CDR3 loop spans 14 amino acids. In nucleotides, the CDR3 is TGTGCCAGCAGCCCTAGGACAGGGAACACTGAAGCTTTCTTT. Translated, it gives CASSPRTGNTEAFF.

Only a few counts were recorded for this clone. The chain recombines TRBV2 with TRBJ1-2; 7 nucleotides match TRBD1. CDR3 length: 14 amino acids. The J segment lost 4 bases and the V segment lost 3 bases, leaving 5 bases of the junction unmatched. Germline lookup yields CDR1 SNHLY and CDR2 FYNNEI. CDR3 amino acids: CASSDRQGSYGYTF. CDR3 DNA: TGTGCCAGCAGTGACAGACAGGGATCCTATGGCTACACCTTC. Looking up the rest from reference TRBV2 and TRBJ1-2 gives the full variable domain: EPEVTQTPSHQVTQMGQEVILRCVPISNHLYFYWYRQILGQKVEFLVSFYNNEISEKSEIFDDQFSVERPDGSNFTLKIRSTKLEDSAMYFCASSDRQGSYGYTFGSGTRLTVV.

The chain is built from TRBV28 and TRBJ1-3; D ambiguous. V was clipped by 6 bases and J by 3 bases, with 12 bases between them. CDR3 length: 14 residues. The germline gives CDR1 MDHEN, CDR2 SYDVKM. The CDR3 spells CASSTGENGNTIYF. Here the CDR3 DNA reads TGTGCCAGCAGCACCGGGGAGAATGGAAACACCATATATTTT.

This clone was seen just once. V usage is TRBV29-1 and J usage is TRBJ2-1, with 7 bases fitting TRBD2. Germline V gene data show CDR1 as SQVTM and CDR2 as ANQGSEA. The CDR3 covers 13 residues. J lost 9 bases, V lost 7 bases, and 12 bases had no gene match. The CDR3 here is CSAARDTGGEQFF. CDR3 nucleotide sequence: TGCAGCGCCGCGCGGGATACGGGGGGTGAGCAGTTCTTC.

This chain joins TRBV28 and TRBJ1-6; weak D call: TRBD1 (5 bases). This CDR3 contains 16 residues. Deletions cut 9 bases from V and 3 bases from J, with 18 bases between. Germline CDR1 and CDR2: MDHEN and SYDVKM. The CDR3 sequence is CASKPRGVGYNSPLHF. The CDR3 DNA reads TGTGCCAGTAAGCCTCGGGGGGTAGGCTATAATTCACCCCTCCACTTT. Together with reference TRBV28 and TRBJ1-6, the CDR3 gives the full variable domain: DVKVTQSSRYLVKRTGEKVFLECVQDMDHENMFWYRQDPGLGLRLIYFSYDVKMKEKGDIPEGYSVSREKKERFSLILESASTNQTSMYLCASKPRGVGYNSPLHFGNGTRLTVT.

This clone showed up just a few times. This chain connects TRBV12-3 or TRBV12-4 to TRBJ1-2, with D maybe TRBD1 (6 bases). The CDR3 extends over 13 amino acids. V was clipped by 1 base and J by 8 bases, with 11 bases between them. For the CDR3, the DNA is TGTGCCAGCAGTTTAGAACAGGGTTACGGCTACACCTTC. Translating it yields CASSLEQGYGYTF.

The V and J genes are TRBV5-5 and TRBJ1-1; possibly TRBD1 for D (5 bases). The CDR3 has 16 residues. Germline loops: CDR1 SGHKS, CDR2 YYEKEE (reference sequence). Trimming stripped 4 bases from V and 2 bases from J, with 18 bases between. CDR3 sequence: CASSRLPGGSNTEAFF. CDR3 DNA sequence: TGTGCCAGCAGCCGCCTCCCTGGGGGGTCCAACACTGAAGCTTTCTTT.

The chain carries TRBV7-3 and TRBJ2-1; D is perhaps TRBD1 (6 bases). Looked up from germline, CDR1 is SGHTA and CDR2 is FQGTGA. This CDR3 is built from 12 residues. The ends were cut back, 5 bases at V and 9 bases at J, with 11 bases in the middle. The CDR3 DNA follows: TGTGCCAGCAGCAGAGTAGGGGGTGAGCAGTTCTTC. Protein product: CASSRVGGEQFF.

The chain couples TRBV28 to TRBJ1-2, with 8 positions matching TRBD1. This CDR3 is 13 amino acids long. The V gene end was trimmed by 8 bases and the J gene end by 4 bases; junction bases not matched to a gene: 6. The germline V gene encodes CDR1 MDHEN and CDR2 SYDVKM. CDR3 protein: CASETGASYGYTF. The DNA for the CDR3 is TGTGCCAGCGAGACAGGGGCCTCCTATGGCTACACCTTC.

A single count supports this clone. The chain couples TRBV6-2 or TRBV6-3 to TRBJ2-7, with D maybe TRBD2 (6 bases). V gave up 6 bases and J gave up 0 bases, with 21 bases separating them. Germline V gene data show CDR1 as MNHEY and CDR2 as SVGEGT. There are 17 residues in the CDR3. CDR3 sequence: CASSPRLGTLSSYEQYF. CDR3 DNA: TGTGCCAGCAGCCCACGGCTCGGGACTCTTAGCTCCTACGAGCAGTACTTC.

The rearrangement joins TRBV7-3 to TRBJ2-1; possibly TRBD1 for D (6 bases). V lost 1 base and J lost 3, with 10 bases in between. The CDR3 spans 15 residues. The V gene's germline CDR1 is SGHTA and CDR2 FQGTGA. CDR3 region: CASSLKQGGYNEQFF. CDR3 DNA sequence: TGTGCCAGCAGCTTAAAACAGGGTGGCTACAATGAGCAGTTCTTC.

V is TRBV5-1 and J is TRBJ2-5; 10 bases map to TRBD1. With V trimmed by 7 bases and J by 4 bases, 7 bases remained unmatched. CDR1 and CDR2 from the germline V gene are SGHRS and YFSETQ. This CDR3 contains 14 residues. CDR3 sequence: CASRMDRGRETQYF. In nucleotides, the CDR3 is TGCGCCAGCCGAATGGACAGGGGGAGAGAGACCCAGTACTTC.

The chain uses TRBV7-8 and TRBJ2-5; 7 nucleotides align to TRBD1. CDR1 is SGHVS, CDR2 FQNEAQ, per germline. This CDR3 is built from 13 residues. Trimming removed 9 bases from V and 2 bases from J; junction bases left unmatched: 6. The CDR3 sequence: CASGQAKQETQYF. CDR3 bases: TGTGCCAGTGGACAGGCCAAACAAGAGACCCAGTACTTC.

The chain carries TRBV28 and TRBJ1-4; no definite D call. Trimming shortened V by 5 bases and J by 15 bases, and 13 bases separated the two germline ends. The germline V gene encodes CDR1 MDHEN and CDR2 SYDVKM. This CDR3 comprises 11 residues. CDR3 loop: CASSDSSAVFF. CDR3 DNA sequence: TGTGCCAGCAGTGACTCGTCGGCCGTGTTTTTT.

This chain joins TRBV18 and TRBJ1-1, with D tentatively TRBD1 (5 bases). CDR1 and CDR2 (germline): KGHSH, LQKENI. Trimming stripped 5 bases from V and 1 base from J, with 8 bases between. CDR3 size: 13 residues. CDR3 sequence (DNA): TGTGCCAGCTCAGCTGACAGGAACACTGAAGCTTTCTTT. Translation gives CASSADRNTEAFF.

The chain carries TRBV3-1 (or the pseudogene TRBV3-2) and TRBJ2-2, with D maybe TRBD1 (5 bases). Trimming took off 4 bases at V and 4 bases at J, with 10 bases between the two ends. The germline CDR1 and CDR2 sequences are LGHDT and YNNKEL (reference sequence). This CDR3 has 14 amino acids. In DNA, the CDR3 is TGTGCCAGCAGCCCACAAGGGGCCACCGGGGAGCTGTTTTTT. Residues: CASSPQGATGELFF.

The V gene is TRBV5-1, the J gene TRBJ2-2; 8 nucleotides line up with TRBD1. Germline lookup yields CDR1 SGHRS and CDR2 YFSETQ. The CDR3 loop spans 15 amino acids. The junction had 8 bases not matched to a gene; V was cut back by 5 bases and J by 5 bases. The CDR3 nucleotides are TGCGCCAGCAGTCCATCAGGGGGCTGGACCGGGGAGCTGTTTTTT. It codes for CASSPSGGWTGELFF.

The chain recombines TRBV18 with TRBJ1-1, with D maybe TRBD1 (6 bases). Germline V lookup: CDR1 KGHSH, CDR2 LQKENI. Trimming pared 4 bases from V and 7 bases from J, leaving 16 bases between. The CDR3 is 14 residues long. The CDR3 bases are TGTGCCAGCTCACGAGGGGGAGGGGCGTTTGAAGCTTTCTTT. Translated, it gives CASSRGGGAFEAFF.

This clone was seen only a few times. The chain couples TRBV18 to TRBJ1-1; D ambiguous. The CDR3 loop spans 13 amino acids. Germline CDR1 is KGHSH and CDR2 is LQKENI. V was shortened by 4 bases and J by 1 base, with 7 bases between the two germline ends. The CDR3, as DNA: TGTGCCAGCTCACGTCCAGGGAACACTGAAGCTTTCTTT. It yields the protein CASSRPGNTEAFF.

This clone was detected once. J is TRBJ1-1 and V is TRBV18, with D maybe TRBD1 (5 bases). Trimming left V 1 base short and J 6 bases short, with 21 bases between. Germline loops: CDR1 KGHSH, CDR2 LQKENI. The CDR3 is 17 amino acids. Written as DNA, the CDR3 is TGTGCCAGCTCACCACGGGTGGCCAGGGAGGGTTTAGCTGAAGCTTTCTTT. Its protein product is CASSPRVAREGLAEAFF.

The CDR3 sequence: CASSAGQGRGTDTQYF. CDR3 sequence (DNA): TGTGCCAGCAGCGCTGGACAGGGGAGAGGTACAGATACGCAGTATTTT. The chain combines TRBV2 with TRBJ2-3; TRBD1 matches at 9 bases. The V and J ends lost 6 bases and 3 bases, in that order; junction bases with no gene match: 10. This CDR3 region has 16 residues. Germline V CDR1 and CDR2: SNHLY, FYNNEI.

The genes are TRBV28 and TRBJ1-4; 8 bases map to TRBD1. J lost 6 bases, V lost 6 bases, and 6 bases had no gene match. The germline V gene encodes CDR1 MDHEN and CDR2 SYDVKM. The CDR3 totals 14 residues. CDR3 DNA sequence: TGTGCCAGCAGACTCTCAGGGGGCGATGAAAAACTGTTTTTT. Protein sequence: CASRLSGGDEKLFF.

The V call is TRBV15, the J call TRBJ2-5, with TRBD2 identical over 7 bases. The CDR3 length is 15 residues. Germline-derived CDR1 and CDR2 are LNHNV and YYDKDF (reference sequence). Trimming removed 5 bases from V and 4 bases from J; junction bases left unmatched: 10. Here the CDR3 DNA reads TGTGCCACCAGCGGCGGAGGGAGGGCCTTAGAGACCCAGTACTTC. It yields the protein CATSGGGRALETQYF. Variable domain in full (rest from reference TRBV15 and TRBJ2-5): DAMVIQNPRYQVTQFGKPVTLSCSQTLNHNVMYWYQQKSSQAPKLLFHYYDKDFNNEADTPDNFQSRRPNTSFCFLDIRSPGLGDTAMYLCATSGGGRALETQYFGPGTRLLVL.

The rearrangement joins TRBV3-1 (or the pseudogene TRBV3-2) to TRBJ2-7; 7 positions match TRBD2. Germline V gene lookup returns CDR1 LGHDT and CDR2 YNNKEL (reference sequence). With 4 bases clipped from V and 2 bases from J, the junction kept 5 bases outside the gene matches. There are 14 residues in the CDR3. DNA of the CDR3: TGTGCCAGCAGCCTCTGGACTAGGGCCTACGAGCAGTACTTC. Amino acid sequence: CASSLWTRAYEQYF.

The genes are TRBV7-8 and TRBJ1-2; D remains ambiguous. CDR1 is SGHVS and CDR2 is FQNEAQ in the germline V gene. The CDR3 spans 14 residues. Trimming left V 1 base short and J 7 bases short, with 13 bases between. CDR3 sequence (DNA): TGTGCCAGCAGCTTAGGGCAGGATTCCGCTGGCTACACCTTC. This encodes CASSLGQDSAGYTF.

The genes are TRBV28 and TRBJ2-6; TRBD1 aligns across 8 bases. With 5 bases clipped from V and 2 bases from J, the junction kept 8 bases outside the gene matches. Looked up from germline, CDR1 is MDHEN and CDR2 is SYDVKM. The CDR3 is made up of 17 amino acids. Here the CDR3 reads CASSPDRAVTGANVLTF. DNA for the CDR3: TGTGCCAGCAGTCCGGACAGGGCGGTCACTGGGGCCAACGTCCTGACTTTC.

This chain joins TRBV6-6 and TRBJ2-5; D not certain. The ends were cut back, 5 bases at V and 0 bases at J, with 10 bases in the middle. CDR3 length equals 14 residues. Germline V gene lookup returns CDR1 MNHNY and CDR2 SVGAGI (reference sequence). Written as DNA, the CDR3 is TGTGCCAGCAGTACTTCATCGGACCAAGAGACCCAGTACTTC. It specifies CASSTSSDQETQYF.

The genes are TRBV2 and TRBJ2-5; TRBD2 is a possible D gene (5 bases). V was pared by 4 bases and J by 2 bases, with 11 bases between. This CDR3 has 14 amino acids. CDR1 is SNHLY, CDR2 FYNNEI, per germline. CDR3 amino acids: CASSVVRTQETQYF. CDR3 nucleotide sequence: TGTGCCAGCAGTGTGGTCAGGACTCAAGAGACCCAGTACTTC.

The chain links TRBV28 to TRBJ2-3; maybe TRBD1 (5 bases). This CDR3 is 14 amino acids long. Germline CDR1 MDHEN, CDR2 SYDVKM. V gave up 5 bases and J gave up 3 bases, with 12 bases separating them. In DNA, the CDR3 is TGTGCCAGCAGTCCAGGGAAAGCTACAGATACGCAGTATTTT. Translating gives CASSPGKATDTQYF.

The chain recombines TRBV2 with TRBJ2-1; maybe TRBD1 (6 bases). This CDR3 has 15 residues. Per the germline V gene, CDR1 is SNHLY and CDR2 is FYNNEI. Trimming left V 10 bases short and J 4 bases short, with 20 bases between. The CDR3 loop is CATVSRRTEYNEQFF. As DNA, the CDR3 is TGTGCCACCGTGAGTCGTAGGACAGAGTACAATGAGCAGTTCTTC.

V and J are TRBV6-5 and TRBJ2-7; 9 bases agree with TRBD2. Germline assignment: CDR1 MNHEY and CDR2 SVGAGI. The CDR3 is 15 amino acids. V gave up 2 bases and J gave up 1 base; unmatched junction bases: 3. The CDR3, as DNA: TGTGCCAGCAGTTACCGCGGGAGGGCGTCCTACGAGCAGTACTTC. Translation: CASSYRGRASYEQYF.